This T cell receptor (beta chain) stems from a study of response to subunit inactivated influenza vaccine. Trimming cost V 1 base and J 4 bases, with 10 bases left between them. CDR1 is DFQATT and CDR2 is SNEGSKA in the germline V gene (reference sequence). CDR3 length: 14 amino acids. TCRdb independently ran MiXCR on the RT-PCR reads; one entry per CDR3 protein. The table lists hundreds of thousands of distinct CDR3 sequences, roughly 14% of them singletons, with less than 7% in the top ten. Overall study results and limits: Few new T cells, the authors suggested, are recruited by each seasonal influenza vaccination.

This clonotype was recorded at least ten times. Its specificity is unknown. J is TRBJ2-2 and V is TRBV20-1, with D possibly being TRBD2 (5 bases). The sequenced sample was PBMCs from blood, obtained around two weeks before vaccination. The source of this sequence is a man aged 50 or older who received an inactivated influenza vaccine. CDR3 nucleotides: TGCAGTGCTAGAGCCGGGGTCGGCACCGGGGAGCTGTTTTTT. Protein sequence: CSARAGVGTGELFF.